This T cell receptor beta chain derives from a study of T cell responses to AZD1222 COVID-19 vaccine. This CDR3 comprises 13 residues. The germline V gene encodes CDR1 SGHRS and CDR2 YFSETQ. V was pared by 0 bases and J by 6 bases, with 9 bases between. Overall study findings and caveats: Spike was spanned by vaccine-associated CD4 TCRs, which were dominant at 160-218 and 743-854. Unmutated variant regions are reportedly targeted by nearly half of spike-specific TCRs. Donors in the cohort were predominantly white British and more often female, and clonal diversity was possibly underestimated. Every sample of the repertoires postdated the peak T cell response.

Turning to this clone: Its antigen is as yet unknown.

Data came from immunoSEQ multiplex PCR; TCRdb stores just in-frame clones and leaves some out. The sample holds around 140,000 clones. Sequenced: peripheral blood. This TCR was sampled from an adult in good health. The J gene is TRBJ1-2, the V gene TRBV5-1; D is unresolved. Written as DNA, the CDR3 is TGCGCCAGCAGCTTGGAGGGAAGAGATGGCTACACCTTC. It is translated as CASSLEGRDGYTF.